These T cell receptor beta chains were read from a single sample in a study of control samples from healthy donors and cancer patients. TCRdb's table, derived via immunoSEQ multiplex PCR, lists solely in-frame clones and lacks some. The profile shows more than 95,000 clones, roughly 92% of them singletons. The material sequenced was PBMCs. These receptor sequences come from an elderly man with head and neck cancer. Both conserved end residues are part of each CDR3. A D gene is named only where the DNA matches it firmly. For some rows the clone size is stated as once, few or many, or as a class when expanded; others skip it.

>TRBJ2-2|NA|NA|TRBV21-1
TGTGCCAGCAGCAGCGACAGGGTCTCGAACACCGGGGAGCTGTTTTTT
CASSSDRVSNTGELFF
>TRBJ2-7|NA|NA|TRBV12-3/TRBV12-4
TGTGCCAGCACAGCGCAGGTCGGCTACGAGCAGTACTTC
CASTAQVGYEQYF
>TRBJ2-1|NA|NA|TRBV7-9
TGTGCCAGCAAGGCAGGGGGGAATGAGCAGTTCTTC
CASKAGGNEQFF
>TRBJ1-1|NA|TRBD1|TRBV7-2
TGTGCCAGCAGCCCGGGACAGTACACTGAAGCTTTCTTT
CASSPGQYTEAFF
>TRBJ1-2|once|NA|TRBV2
TGTGCCAGCAGTTGGGAGGGAGGGCTTGGCTACACCTTC
CASSWEGGLGYTF
>TRBJ2-1|NA|TRBD2|TRBV7-9
TGTGCCAGCAGCTTAATTCTAGCGGGGGTAGGGAATGAGCAGTTCTTC
CASSLILAGVGNEQFF
>TRBJ1-2|once|NA|TRBV30
TGTGCCTGGAGTAGGGGGGCGCTTATCTATGGCTACACCTTC
CAWSRGALIYGYTF
>TRBJ2-7|NA|TRBD1|TRBV5-1
TGCGCCAGCAGCTGGGACAGGGGTGGCGAGCAGTACTTC
CASSWDRGGEQYF
>TRBJ1-5|NA|NA|TRBV11-2
TGTGCCAGCAGCCCCGGGCGGGGGTCACCCCAGCATTTT
CASSPGRGSPQHF
>TRBJ2-3|once|TRBD2|TRBV9
TGTGCCAGCAGCTCCAGACTAGCGGTGAGCACAGATACGCAGTATTTT
CASSSRLAVSTDTQYF
>TRBJ1-5|NA|NA|TRBV6-2/TRBV6-3
TGTGCCAGCAGCGCCCCTGGATATAGCAATCAGCCCCAGCATTTT
CASSAPGYSNQPQHF
>TRBJ2-1|NA|TRBD2|TRBV4-1
TGCGCCAGCACCCGAGAGCGGGAGAACAATGAGCAGTTCTTC
CASTRERENNEQFF
>TRBJ2-5|NA|NA|TRBV30
TGTGCCTGGAGTCAGTACCAAGAGACCCAGTACTTC
CAWSQYQETQYF
>TRBJ2-5|NA|TRBD1|TRBV4-1
TGCGCCAGCAGCCCGGACAGGGGGCGCGTAGAGACCCAGTACTTC
CASSPDRGRVETQYF
>TRBJ1-1|NA|NA|TRBV5-1
TGCGCCAGCAGCTTTACAGAGAACACTGAAGCTTTCTTT
CASSFTENTEAFF
>TRBJ2-5|NA|TRBD2|TRBV7-2
TGTGCCAGCAGCTTACTAGCGGGGGAGGAAGAGACCCAGTACTTC
CASSLLAGEEETQYF
>TRBJ2-1|NA|NA|TRBV30
TGTGCCTGGGAGTCCTACAATGAGCAGTTCTTC
CAWESYNEQFF
>TRBJ1-1|NA|NA|TRBV19
TGTGCCAGTAGTATAGCGTGGGGGGCCGGCACTGAAGCTTTCTTT
CASSIAWGAGTEAFF
>TRBJ2-2|NA|NA|TRBV19
TGTGCCAGTAAGGTGGGAAACACCGGGGAGCTGTTTTTT
CASKVGNTGELFF
>TRBJ2-2|NA|NA|TRBV5-1
TGCGCCAGCAGCTCCGGATCAACCGGGGAGCTGTTTTTT
CASSSGSTGELFF
>TRBJ1-4|NA|NA|TRBV9
TGTGCCAGCAGCGTAGGTCAGGGGTTCGAAAAACTGTTTTTT
CASSVGQGFEKLFF
>TRBJ2-7|NA|NA|TRBV3-1/TRBV3-2
TGTGCCAGCAGCCAAGATTGGCAGCACTACGAGCAGTACTTC
CASSQDWQHYEQYF